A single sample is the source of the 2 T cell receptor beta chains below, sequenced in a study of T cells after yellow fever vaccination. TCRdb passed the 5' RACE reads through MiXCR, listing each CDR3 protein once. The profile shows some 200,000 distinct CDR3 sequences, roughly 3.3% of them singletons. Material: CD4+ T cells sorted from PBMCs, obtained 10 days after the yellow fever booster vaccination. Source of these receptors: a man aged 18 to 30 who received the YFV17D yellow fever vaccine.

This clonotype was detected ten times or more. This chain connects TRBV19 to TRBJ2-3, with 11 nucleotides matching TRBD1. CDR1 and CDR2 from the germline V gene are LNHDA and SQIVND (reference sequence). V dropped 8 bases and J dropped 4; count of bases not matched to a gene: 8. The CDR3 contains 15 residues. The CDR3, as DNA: TGTGCCAGTCGATCGGGACAGGGGGTGCCAGATACGCAGTATTTT. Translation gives CASRSGQGVPDTQYF.

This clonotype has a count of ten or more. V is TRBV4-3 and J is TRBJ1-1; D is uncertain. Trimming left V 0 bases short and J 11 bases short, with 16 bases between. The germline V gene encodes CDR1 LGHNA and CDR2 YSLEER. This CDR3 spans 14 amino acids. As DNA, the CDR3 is TGCGCCAGCAGCCAAGAAGCCGCGGCCCCGGGGGCTTTCTTT. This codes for CASSQEAAAPGAFF.